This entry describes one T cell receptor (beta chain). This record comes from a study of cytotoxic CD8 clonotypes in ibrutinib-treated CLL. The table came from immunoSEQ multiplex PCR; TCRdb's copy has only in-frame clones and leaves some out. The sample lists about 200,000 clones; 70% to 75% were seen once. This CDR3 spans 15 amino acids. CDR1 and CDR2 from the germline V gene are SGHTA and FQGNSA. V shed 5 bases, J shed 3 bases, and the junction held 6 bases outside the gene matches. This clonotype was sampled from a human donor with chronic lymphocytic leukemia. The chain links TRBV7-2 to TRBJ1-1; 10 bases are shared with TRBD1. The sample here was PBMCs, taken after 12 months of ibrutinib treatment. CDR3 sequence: CASSTGGTGDTEAFF. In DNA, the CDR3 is TGTGCCAGCAGCACAGGAGGGACAGGGGACACTGAAGCTTTCTTT.